Only a few counts were recorded for the clone carrying this T cell receptor beta chain. Its antigen is not identified. Duration under 3 months, a NOSPECS grade of at least 4, and a Clinical Activity Score of at least 3 characterized the ophthalmopathy patients. Orbital computed tomography, thyroid ultrasound, serum thyroxine and TRAb, and clinical symptoms together informed the diagnoses. Source material for PBMCs was around 10 ml fresh peripheral blood. V was shortened by 5 bases and J by 8 bases, with 21 bases between the two germline ends. Germline loops: CDR1 MGHRA, CDR2 YSYEKL. This CDR3 is built from 15 residues. RNA transcripts gave rise to amplified TCR beta CDR3 regions. First-round RT-PCR with HTBI primers amplified the TCR CDR3 region. In TCRdb, the multiplex PCR reads were re-called with MiXCR into one record per CDR3 protein. Of 450,000 to 650,000 distinct CDR3 sequences listed, about a sixth are singletons.

This sample is drawn from a study of T cells in Graves' hyperthyroidism and ophthalmopathy. Study conclusions and caveats: In validation, the model predicted ophthalmopathy. These predictions came a median about 6.2 months before onset.

The genes are TRBV4-1 and TRBJ1-2; possibly TRBD1 for D (5 bases). The TCR was taken from a young woman with Graves' ophthalmopathy. Material for sequencing was blood. Here the CDR3 reads CASSTIPRDPSGYTF. As DNA, the CDR3 is TGCGCCAGCAGCACGATCCCTAGGGACCCTTCGGGCTACACCTTC.